The entry that follows covers one T cell receptor beta chain sequence. This specimen belongs to a study of cytomegalovirus exposure and HLA in healthy donors. Germline V gene data show CDR1 as MNHEY and CDR2 as SMNVEV (reference sequence). The CDR3 consists of 14 residues. V shed 6 bases, J shed 4 bases, and the junction held 5 bases outside the gene matches. PCR used 60 Vbeta primers and 13 Jbeta primers. Only in-frame clones appear in the TCRdb table, and some are missing; sequencing was by immunoSEQ multiplex PCR. The table shows roughly 110,000 clones, with around three quarters occurring only once.

The sequence derives from a man aged 40-50 years in good health and CMV-seropositive. The rearrangement joins TRBV27 to TRBJ1-1, with TRBD1 identical over 10 bases. Sequencing input: PBMCs. The CDR3 DNA reads TGTGCCAGCAGCCGGGACAGGGGTACCACTGAAGCTTTCTTT. It is translated as CASSRDRGTTEAFF.